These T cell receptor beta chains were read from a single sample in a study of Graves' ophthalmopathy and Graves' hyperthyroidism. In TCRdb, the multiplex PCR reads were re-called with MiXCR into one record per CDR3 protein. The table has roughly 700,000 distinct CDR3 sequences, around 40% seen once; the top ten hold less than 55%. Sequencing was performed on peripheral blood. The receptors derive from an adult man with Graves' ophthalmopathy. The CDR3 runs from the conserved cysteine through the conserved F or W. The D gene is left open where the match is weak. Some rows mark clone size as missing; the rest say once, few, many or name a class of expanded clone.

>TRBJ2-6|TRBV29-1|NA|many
TGCAGCGGACAAATCTCTGGGGCCAACGTCCTGACTTTC
CSGQISGANVLTF
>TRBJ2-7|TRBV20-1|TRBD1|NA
TGCAGTGCGGAGGGGACAGGGGGCGAGCAGTACTTC
CSAEGTGGEQYF
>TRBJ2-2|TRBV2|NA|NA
TGTGCCGGCAGAAACAGGGCTTCGAACACCGGGGAGCTGTTTTTT
CAGRNRASNTGELFF
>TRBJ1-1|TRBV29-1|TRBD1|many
TGCAGCGTATCCCAGGGGGGAAACACTGAAGCTTTCTTT
CSVSQGGNTEAFF
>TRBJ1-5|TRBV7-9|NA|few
TGTGCCAGCAGATTAGGGGCCGAAGGGCCCCAGCATTTT
CASRLGAEGPQHF
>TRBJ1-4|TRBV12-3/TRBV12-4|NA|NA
TGTGCCAGCAGCCCCGGTGGGAGGGCAACTAATGAAAAACTGTTTTTT
CASSPGGRATNEKLFF
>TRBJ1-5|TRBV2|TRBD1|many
TGTGCCAGCAGCGACGGGACAGCTAGCAATCAGCCCCAGCATTTT
CASSDGTASNQPQHF
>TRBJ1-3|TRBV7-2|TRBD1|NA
TGTGCCAGCGGGACAGCGCAACTCTCTGGAAACACCATATATTTT
CASGTAQLSGNTIYF
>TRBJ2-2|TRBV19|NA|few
TGTGCCAGTAGTCTAACGCATACCGGGGAGCTGTTTTTT
CASSLTHTGELFF
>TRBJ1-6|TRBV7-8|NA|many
TGTGCCAGCAGTCTGGTTGGGGTTGGTGGCCAAAATAATTCACCCCTCCACTTT
CASSLVGVGGQNNSPLHF
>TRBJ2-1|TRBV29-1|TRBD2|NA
TGCAGCGTTGTAGGTAGCGGGAGGACCTTAAATGAGCAGTTCTTC
CSVVGSGRTLNEQFF
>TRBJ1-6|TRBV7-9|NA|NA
TGTGCCAGCAGCGTATCAGGGATTATCAATTCACCCCTCCACTTT
CASSVSGIINSPLHF
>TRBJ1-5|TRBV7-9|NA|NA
TGTGCCAGCAGCTTGGAGGGGGGCCCTCAGCCCCAGCATTTT
CASSLEGGPQPQHF
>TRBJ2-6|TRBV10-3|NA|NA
TGTGCCATCAGTGAGGGCGGGGAGTTCCTGGGGGGGGCCAACGTCCTGACTTTC
CAISEGGEFLGGANVLTF
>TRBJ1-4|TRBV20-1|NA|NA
TGCAGTGCTAGGCCAGGGACTAATGAAAAACTGTTTTTT
CSARPGTNEKLFF
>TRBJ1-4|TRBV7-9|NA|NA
TGTGCCAGCAGCCAAGGACTTACCGGGGAAAAACTGTTTTTT
CASSQGLTGEKLFF
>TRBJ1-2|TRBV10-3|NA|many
TGTGCCATCAGTGCGGAAGGTGTGGATGGCTACACCTTC
CAISAEGVDGYTF
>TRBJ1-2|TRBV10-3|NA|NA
TGTGCCATCAGTGAGTCGTCCAGATACTATGGCTACACCTTC
CAISESSRYYGYTF
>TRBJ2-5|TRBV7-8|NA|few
TGTGCCAGCAGCTCTCACACAAAAGAGACCCAGTACTTC
CASSSHTKETQYF
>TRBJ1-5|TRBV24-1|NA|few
TGTGCCAGCAGTCAGCCAGGGTCTAGCAATCAGCCCCAGCATTTT
CASSQPGSSNQPQHF
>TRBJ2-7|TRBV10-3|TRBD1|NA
TGTGCCAGCTCGGGACAGGGTTTCTACGAGCAGTACTTC
CASSGQGFYEQYF
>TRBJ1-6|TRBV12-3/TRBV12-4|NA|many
TGTGCCAGCAGTACCCAGGGTCCCCGAAATTCACCCCTCCACTTT
CASSTQGPRNSPLHF
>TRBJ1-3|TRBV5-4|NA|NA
TGTGCCAGCAGGCTGGCTACCTCTGGAAACACCATATATTTT
CASRLATSGNTIYF
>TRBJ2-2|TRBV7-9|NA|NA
TGTGCCAGCAGCCCCGTGGCAGTCACGAACACCGGGGAGCTGTTTTTT
CASSPVAVTNTGELFF
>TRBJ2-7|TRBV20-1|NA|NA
TGCAGTGCCCCGCCGGGCACCAGCTCCTACGAGCAGTACTTC
CSAPPGTSSYEQYF